This T cell receptor beta chain is from a study of CD8 T cells in Susac syndrome. CDR3 length: 14 residues. Trimming shortened V by 3 bases and J by 5 bases, and 10 bases separated the two germline ends. Germline CDR1 reads MDHEN; CDR2 reads SYDVKM. RNA in amounts of roughly 0.5 to 1 ug was reverse transcribed with random hexamers. MiXCR, applied by TCRdb to the immunoSEQ multiplex PCR reads, yields one record per CDR3 protein. The repertoire holds around 130,000 distinct CDR3 sequences, with about 95% as singletons. V is TRBV28 and J is TRBJ1-4; D remains unclear. This clonotype was obtained from a human donor in good health. Sequencing input: CD4+ T cells from PBMCs. The CDR3 protein is CASSLYAKNEKLFF. CDR3 coding DNA: TGTGCCAGCAGTTTGTATGCAAAAAATGAAAAACTGTTTTTT. The variable domain in full, completed from reference TRBV28 and TRBJ1-4, reads DVKVTQSSRYLVKRTGEKVFLECVQDMDHENMFWYRQDPGLGLRLIYFSYDVKMKEKGDIPEGYSVSREKKERFSLILESASTNQTSMYLCASSLYAKNEKLFFGSGTQLSVL.